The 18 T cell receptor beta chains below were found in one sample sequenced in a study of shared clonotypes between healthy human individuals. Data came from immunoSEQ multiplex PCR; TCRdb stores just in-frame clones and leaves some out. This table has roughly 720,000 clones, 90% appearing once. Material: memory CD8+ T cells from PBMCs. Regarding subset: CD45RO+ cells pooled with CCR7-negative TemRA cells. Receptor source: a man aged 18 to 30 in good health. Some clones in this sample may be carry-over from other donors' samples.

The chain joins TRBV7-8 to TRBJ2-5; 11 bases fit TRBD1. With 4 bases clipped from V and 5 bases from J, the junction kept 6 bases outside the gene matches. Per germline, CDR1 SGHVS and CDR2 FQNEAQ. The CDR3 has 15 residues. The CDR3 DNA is TGTGCCAGCAGCTCCCCGGGACAGGGGGTGGAGACCCAGTACTTC. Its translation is CASSSPGQGVETQYF. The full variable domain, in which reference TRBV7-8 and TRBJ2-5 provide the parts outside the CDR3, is GAGVSQSPRYKVAKRGQDVALRCDPISGHVSLFWYQQALGQGPEFLTYFQNEAQLDKSGLPSDRFFAERPEGSVSTLKIQRTQQEDSAVYLCASSSPGQGVETQYFGPGTRLLVL.

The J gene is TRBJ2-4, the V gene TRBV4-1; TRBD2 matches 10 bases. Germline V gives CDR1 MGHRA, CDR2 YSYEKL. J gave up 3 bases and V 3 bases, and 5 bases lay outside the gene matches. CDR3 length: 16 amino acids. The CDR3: CASSQVERGGKNIQYF. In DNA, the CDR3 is TGCGCCAGCAGCCAGGTGGAGCGGGGGGGCAAAAACATTCAGTACTTC.

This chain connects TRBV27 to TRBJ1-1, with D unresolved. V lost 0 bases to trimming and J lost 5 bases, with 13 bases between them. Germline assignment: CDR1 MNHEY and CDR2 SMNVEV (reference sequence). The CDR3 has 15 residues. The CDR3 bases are TGTGCCAGCAGTTTATCGAAGTCGAGGGCGACTGAAGCTTTCTTT. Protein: CASSLSKSRATEAFF.

The CDR3 sequence is CAISPRGAQETQYF. The CDR3 nucleotides read TGTGCCATCAGTCCCCGGGGGGCTCAAGAGACCCAGTACTTC. The V gene is TRBV10-3, the J gene TRBJ2-5; TRBD2 might be the D (7 bases). This CDR3 spans 14 amino acids. Germline loops: CDR1 ENHRY, CDR2 SYGVKD. Trimming cost V 5 bases and J 2 bases, with 12 bases left between them.

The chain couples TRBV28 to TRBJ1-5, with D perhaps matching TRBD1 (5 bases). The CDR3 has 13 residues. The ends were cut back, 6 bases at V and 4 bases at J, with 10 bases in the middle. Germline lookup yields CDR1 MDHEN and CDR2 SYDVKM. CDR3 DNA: TGTGCCAGCAGCTTGACAGTTAATCAGCCCCAGCATTTT. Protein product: CASSLTVNQPQHF.

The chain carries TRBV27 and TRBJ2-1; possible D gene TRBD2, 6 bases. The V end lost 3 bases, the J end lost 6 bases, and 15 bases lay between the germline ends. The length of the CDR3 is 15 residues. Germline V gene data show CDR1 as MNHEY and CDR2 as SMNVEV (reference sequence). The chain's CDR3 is CASSFAAGAINEQFF. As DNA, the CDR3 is TGTGCCAGCAGTTTCGCAGCGGGCGCTATCAATGAGCAGTTCTTC.

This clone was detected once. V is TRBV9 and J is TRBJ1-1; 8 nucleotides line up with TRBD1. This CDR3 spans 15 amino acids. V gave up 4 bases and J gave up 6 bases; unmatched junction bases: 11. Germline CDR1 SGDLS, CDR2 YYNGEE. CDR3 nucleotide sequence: TGTGCCAGCAGCACCTCGACAGGGGCCTTTGCTGAAGCTTTCTTT. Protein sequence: CASSTSTGAFAEAFF.

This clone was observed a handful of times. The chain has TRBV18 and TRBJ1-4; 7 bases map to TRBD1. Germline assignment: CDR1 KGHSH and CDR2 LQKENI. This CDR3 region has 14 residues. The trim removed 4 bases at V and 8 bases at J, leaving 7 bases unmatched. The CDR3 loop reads CASSQGTAYEKLFF. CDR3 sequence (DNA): TGTGCCAGCTCACAAGGGACAGCCTACGAAAAACTGTTTTTT. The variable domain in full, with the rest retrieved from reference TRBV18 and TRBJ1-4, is NAGVMQNPRHLVRRRGQEARLRCSPMKGHSHVYWYRQLPEEGLKFMVYLQKENIIDESGMPKERFSAEFPKEGPSILRIQQVVRGDSAAYFCASSQGTAYEKLFFGSGTQLSVL.

CDR3 DNA: TGCGCCAGCAGCCAAGGGAGCAGGGGATTTGGCTACGAGCAGTACTTC. This translates into CASSQGSRGFGYEQYF. V gene TRBV4-1 combines with J gene TRBJ2-7, with D maybe TRBD1 (6 bases). V was trimmed by 1 base and J by 3 bases, leaving 16 bases between them. Germline-derived CDR1 and CDR2 are MGHRA and YSYEKL. There are 16 residues in the CDR3.

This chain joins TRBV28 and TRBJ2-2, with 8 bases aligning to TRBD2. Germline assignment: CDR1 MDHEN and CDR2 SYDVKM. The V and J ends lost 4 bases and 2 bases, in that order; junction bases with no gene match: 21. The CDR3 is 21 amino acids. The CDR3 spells CASSSEILAEFPPTNTGELFF. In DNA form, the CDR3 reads TGTGCCAGCAGTTCGGAAATACTAGCGGAATTTCCCCCCACCAACACCGGGGAGCTGTTTTTT.

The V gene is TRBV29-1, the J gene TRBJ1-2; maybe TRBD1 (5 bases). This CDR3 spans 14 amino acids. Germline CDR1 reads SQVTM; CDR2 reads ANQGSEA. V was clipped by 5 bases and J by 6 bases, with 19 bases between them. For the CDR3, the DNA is TGCAGCGTTCTCCCTGGGAGTTTGGGGGATGGCTACACCTTC. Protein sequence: CSVLPGSLGDGYTF. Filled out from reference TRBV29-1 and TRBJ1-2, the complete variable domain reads SAVISQKPSRDICQRGTSLTIQCQVDSQVTMMFWYRQQPGQSLTLIATANQGSEATYESGFVIDKFPISRPNLTFSTLTVSNMSPEDSSIYLCSVLPGSLGDGYTFGSGTRLTVV.

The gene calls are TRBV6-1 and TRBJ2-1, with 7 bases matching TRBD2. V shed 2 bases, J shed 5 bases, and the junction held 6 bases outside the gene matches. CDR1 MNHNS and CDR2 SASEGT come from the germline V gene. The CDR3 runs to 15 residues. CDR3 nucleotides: TGTGCCAGCAGTGAACTGGGCGGGGGAAACAATGAGCAGTTCTTC. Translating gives CASSELGGGNNEQFF.

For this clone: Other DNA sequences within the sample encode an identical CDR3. CDR3 DNA sequence: TGTGCCAGCGGTCATTACGAGCAGTACTTC. This gives the protein CASGHYEQYF. The V call is TRBV28, the J call TRBJ2-7; D uncertain. This CDR3 spans 10 amino acids. Trimming stripped 8 bases from V and 4 bases from J, with 6 bases between. Germline loops: CDR1 MDHEN, CDR2 SYDVKM.

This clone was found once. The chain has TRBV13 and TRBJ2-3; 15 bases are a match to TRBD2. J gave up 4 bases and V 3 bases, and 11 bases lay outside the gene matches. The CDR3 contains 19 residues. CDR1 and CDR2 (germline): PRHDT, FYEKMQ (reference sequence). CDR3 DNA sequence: TGTGCCAGCAGCTTTCCGGGACTAGCGGGAGGTTGGAGAGCAGATACGCAGTATTTT. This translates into CASSFPGLAGGWRADTQYF.

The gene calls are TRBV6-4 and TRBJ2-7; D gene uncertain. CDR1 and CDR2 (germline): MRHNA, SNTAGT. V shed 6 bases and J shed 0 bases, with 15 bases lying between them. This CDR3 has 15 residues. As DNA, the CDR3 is TGTGCCAGCAGCGCCGGACGGATCTACTCCTACGAGCAGTACTTC. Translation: CASSAGRIYSYEQYF.

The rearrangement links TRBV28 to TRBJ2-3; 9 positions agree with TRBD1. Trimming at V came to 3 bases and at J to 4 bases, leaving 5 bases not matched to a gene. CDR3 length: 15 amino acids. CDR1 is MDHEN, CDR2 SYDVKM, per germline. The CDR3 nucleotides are TGTGCCAGCAGTTTGGGGACAGGGAAATCAGATACGCAGTATTTT. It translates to CASSLGTGKSDTQYF.

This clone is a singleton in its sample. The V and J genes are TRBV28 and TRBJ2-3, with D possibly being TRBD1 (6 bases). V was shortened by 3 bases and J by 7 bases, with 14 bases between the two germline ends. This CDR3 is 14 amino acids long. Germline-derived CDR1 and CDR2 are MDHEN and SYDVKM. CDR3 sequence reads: CASSFLQGQNTQYF. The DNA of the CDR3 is TGTGCCAGCAGTTTTCTCCAGGGGCAAAATACGCAGTATTTT. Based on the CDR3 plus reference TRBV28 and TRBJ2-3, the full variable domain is DVKVTQSSRYLVKRTGEKVFLECVQDMDHENMFWYRQDPGLGLRLIYFSYDVKMKEKGDIPEGYSVSREKKERFSLILESASTNQTSMYLCASSFLQGQNTQYFGPGTRLTVL.

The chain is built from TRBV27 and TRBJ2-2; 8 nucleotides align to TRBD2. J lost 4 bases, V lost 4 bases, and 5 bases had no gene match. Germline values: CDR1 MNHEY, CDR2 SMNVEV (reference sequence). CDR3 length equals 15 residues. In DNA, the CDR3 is TGTGCCAGCAGTTCGGGACTAGGGACCACCGGGGAGCTGTTTTTT. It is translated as CASSSGLGTTGELFF.